This TCR beta chain was identified in a study of early T cells in non-severe SARS-CoV-2 infection. Looking at the study overall: Sequencing was performed on bulk RNA from unsorted whole blood, leaving chains unpaired.

Study-level points and caveats: VDJdb matching favored anti-spike CD8 responses, missing private and CD4 specificities.

This clonotype has ten or more counts. What it binds is not known. Individual cDNA molecules received unique molecular identifiers during library preparation. Each CDR3 protein gets one entry after TCRdb re-called the 5' RACE reads with MiXCR. The table lists some 30,000 distinct CDR3 sequences, approximately 5.3% of them singletons. Germline CDR1 is MDHEN and CDR2 is SYDVKM. The V gene lost 6 bases and the J gene lost 0 bases, with 14 bases spanning the gap. This CDR3 has 15 residues. The receptor was isolated from an adult who was a healthcare worker with PCR-confirmed SARS-CoV-2 infection or an uninfected control (not recorded which). Material for sequencing was whole blood. The chain carries TRBV28 and TRBJ2-5, with a weak D call TRBD1 (5 bases). In DNA form, the CDR3 reads TGTGCCAGCAGGCAAACCGCAGGGTACCAAGAGACCCAGTACTTC. Its protein product is CASRQTAGYQETQYF.